This T cell receptor beta chain was identified during a study of Tregs in tolerant kidney transplant recipients. Notes on the study in general: Few patients were studied, so findings need validation in larger groups.

Comment on this clone: The antigen remains unidentified.

The CDR3 totals 14 residues. Germline-derived CDR1 and CDR2 are MNHNS and SASEGT. Trimming removed 10 bases at V and 2 bases at J, with 17 bases between. Clones were read by immunoSEQ multiplex PCR, and TCRdb kept only the in-frame ones, dropping some. The data show under 50,000 clones, around 95% seen once. The material sequenced was Tregs from blood cultured with allogeneic cells. This sequence joins TRBV6-1 and TRBJ1-2; D is unresolved. This TCR was recovered from a human donor in good health. CDR3 in amino acids: CAISIGLINYGYTF. Written as DNA, the CDR3 is TGTGCCATATCCATCGGACTGATCAACTATGGCTACACCTTC.